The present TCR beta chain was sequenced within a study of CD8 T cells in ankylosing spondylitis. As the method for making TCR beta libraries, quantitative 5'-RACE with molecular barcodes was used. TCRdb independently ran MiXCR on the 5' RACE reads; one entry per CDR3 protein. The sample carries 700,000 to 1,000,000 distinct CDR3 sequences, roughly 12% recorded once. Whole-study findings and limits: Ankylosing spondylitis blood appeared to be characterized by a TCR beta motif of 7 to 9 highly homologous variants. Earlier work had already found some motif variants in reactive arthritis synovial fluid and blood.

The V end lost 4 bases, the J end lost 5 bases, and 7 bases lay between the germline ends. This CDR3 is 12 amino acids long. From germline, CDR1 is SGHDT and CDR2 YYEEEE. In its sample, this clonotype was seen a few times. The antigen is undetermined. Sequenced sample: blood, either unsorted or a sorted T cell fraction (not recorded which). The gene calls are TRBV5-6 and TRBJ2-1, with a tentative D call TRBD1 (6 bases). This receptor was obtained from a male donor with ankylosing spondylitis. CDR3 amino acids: CASSGDNNEQFF. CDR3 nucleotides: TGTGCCAGCAGCGGGGACAACAATGAGCAGTTCTTC.